This TCR beta chain is from a study of cytomegalovirus exposure and HLA in healthy donors. Study-wide results and caveats: In a later analysis, TCR beta V- and J-gene trimming showed a link to a missense DCLRE1C variant.

Germline CDR1 is KGHSY and CDR2 is FQNENV. V shed 0 bases and J shed 16 bases, with 16 bases lying between them. The CDR3 has 13 amino acids. Vbeta (60) and Jbeta (13) primers were used in the PCR. TCRdb's copy holds only in-frame clones and misses some; the assay was immunoSEQ multiplex PCR. The sample contains around 120,000 clones, 70% to 80% of which appear only once. Worth noting for this clone: Its antigen is still unknown.

This clonotype originated in a female donor in good health and CMV-seropositive. This chain joins TRBV16 and TRBJ1-5, with D perhaps matching TRBD1 (6 bases). Specimen: PBMCs. The CDR3 loop is CASSQSAGGHQHF. The CDR3 DNA is TGTGCCAGCAGCCAATCCGCTGGGGGACACCAACATTTT.